Sequencing of this T cell receptor (beta chain) was carried out in a study of blood T cells in healthy people across ages. Overall study results and limits: Conclusively comparing naive with antigen-experienced cells was impossible with unsorted PBMCs. Shifts in expanded clonotypes may have been confounded by donor CMV status, which was unknown.

This clonotype occurred many times. Antigen: not known. A second PCR of 7 to 11 cycles used a sample-barcoded 5' primer and a J-beta primer mix. Each sample yielded at least 3 million CDR3-containing paired-end reads. TCRdb analysed the 5' RACE reads with MiXCR anew, one entry per CDR3 protein. The repertoire holds approximately 810,000 distinct CDR3 sequences, with more than 25% as singletons. The draw of peripheral blood yielded about 10 milliliters from each donor. The CDR3 consists of 13 residues. V lost 0 bases and J 3 bases, leaving 2 bases between the germline ends. The germline CDR1 and CDR2 sequences are MNHEY and SVGAGI.

The sequenced material came from blood. This clonotype was obtained from an elderly woman in good health. The chain uses TRBV6-5 and TRBJ2-2; D not certain. CDR3 region: CASSYSYTGELFF. The CDR3 DNA reads as TGTGCCAGCAGTTACTCTTACACCGGGGAGCTGTTTTTT.